This T cell receptor beta chain was recovered during a study of blood T cells in healthy people across ages (dated by TCRdb to about 2015). Context from the whole study: Template switching captured roughly one uniquely barcoded TCR beta cDNA molecule per two T cells in model experiments. Using deep sequencing normalized with unique cDNA molecular identifiers, the study measured how TCR beta repertoire diversity changes with age. Donors were grouped into four age groups: young (average approximately 15 years), middle-aged (over 35), aged (about 59) and long-lived (roughly 80). To avoid experimental bias, donors of different ages were distributed randomly across sequencing lanes. Using the same blood draw, the study looked at two additional independent replicas of 1 million unique cDNA reads for two donors, one aged 18 to 30 and the other aged 80 or older. On the study overall, not on this receptor specifically: The long-lived group showed more naive CD4+ T cells, fewer expanded clones and increased TCR diversity than the aged group, suggesting age selection. Because donor CMV infection status was unknown, age-related changes in expanded clonotypes were potentially confounded. As age increased, observed TCR beta diversity per million T cells dropped in a roughly linear way, and a significant reduction was already evident by age around 41. Estimates of total diversity based on one million sequenced T cells were regarded as lower bounds and as underestimates. Bulk unsorted PBMC profiling prevented conclusive comparison of naive and antigen-experienced compartments. Observed TCR beta diversity correlated strongly with the percentage of naive T cells measured by flow cytometry.

Library preparation used 5' RACE. For sequencing, an Illumina HiSeq 2500 was employed. A second PCR of roughly 7 to 11 cycles was performed with a sample-barcoded 5' primer and a J-beta primer mix. A unique molecular identifier was introduced onto each TCR beta cDNA molecule by a template-switch 5' adaptor carrying 12 random nucleotides. Each sample yielded at least 2.5 million CDR3-containing paired-end reads. The Mint cDNA synthesis kit, primed by a TRBC-specific oligonucleotide, was used to synthesize first-strand cDNA from all RNA. Following uracil-DNA glycosylase treatment, all cDNA underwent a first 18-cycle PCR with the universal primers M1SS and BC2_uni_R. The source study handled its data this way. For normalization, 1 million high-quality reads, each with a distinct molecular identifier, were randomly selected from each sample. Reads with shared molecular identifiers were discarded instead of being binned into consensus sequences. MiTCR, with a Q25 quality threshold and the strictest error-elimination algorithm, was used for CDR3 identification, clonotype clustering and error correction. A nonparametric unseen species model with Euler transformation was used to estimate a lower bound on total TCR beta diversity. TCRdb reworked the public reads: Q25 trimming with fastp, MiXCR clone assembly, productive beta chains retained. Each entry merges the rows of one CDR3 protein and shows their most common DNA and genes. None of the V and J calls come from the authors' own analysis; TCRdb made them. The sample contains around 800,000 distinct CDR3 sequences, more than 40% of them found a single time. The top ten clones comprise approximately 20% of the sample.

The donors were under 40 Caucasian individuals from Russia, aged 6 to 90 years, who were systemically healthy. Each donor gave 8 to 10 milliliters of peripheral blood, drawn into EDTA-treated Vacutainer tubes. Ficoll-Paque density-gradient centrifugation was used to isolate PBMCs, with at least 6.5 million per sample. Total RNA, at least 6 micrograms per sample, was extracted from PBMCs with Trizol reagent. Naive CD45RAhigh/CD27high T cell percentages were measured by flow cytometry on a PBMC aliquot from every donor. This clonotype appeared many times. The clone's antigen remains unknown. Within one base of it there is no much larger clone, and no base qualities were kept. Counted from cysteine to phenylalanine, this CDR3 has 17 amino acids. The retained sequence is limited to the CDR3, 51 bases, with the frame set at the first base. The germline V gene specifies MDHEN as CDR1 and SYDVKM as CDR2. From V the trimming removes 3 bases and from J it removes 0 bases, while the gene matches leave 7 bases of the junction unaccounted for.

The receptor's source is a man aged 55 to 70 in good health. The rearranged segments are TRBV28 and TRBJ2-1; 8 of the junction bases match TRBD2. The sequencing input was blood. The DNA sequence follows: TGTGCCAGCAGTTTTCCTAGCGGGCGTAGCTCCTACAATGAGCAGTTCTTC. It specifies CASSFPSGRSSYNEQFF.